This T cell receptor beta chain was captured in a study of low-dose radiotherapy and immunotherapy resistance in tumors. Primers used for first-strand cDNA, a TRAV- and TRBV-specific set, covered both alpha and beta chains. PCR amplification of the TCRs was performed with Phusion for about 20 PCR cycles, and it relied on a constant-region primer together with a V-primer adapter. TCRdb independently ran MiXCR on the reads; one entry per CDR3 protein. The sample consists of about 39,000 distinct CDR3 sequences, 25% to 40% of them appearing once. The germline gives CDR1 SQVTM, CDR2 ANQGSEA. V lost 7 bases, J lost 2 bases, and 8 bases lay in between. The CDR3 is 12 residues long. Time point described: before trial treatment.

The sample in question was PBMCs, obtained before treatment. The V gene is TRBV29-1, the J gene TRBJ2-2; D unclear. This receptor was taken from a male donor with gallbladder cancer. DNA of the CDR3: TGCAGCGCCCGAGACAACACCGGGGAGCTGTTTTTT. This gives the protein CSARDNTGELFF.